This T cell receptor (beta chain) was sequenced during a study of cytotoxic CD8 clonotypes in ibrutinib-treated CLL. Turning to the study itself: Treatment had run for a median about 12 months, range 6 to 36, when response samples were taken.

Libraries of TCR beta were made from 1.5 to 2.5 micrograms of genomic DNA that came from cryopreserved PBMCs. As for this clone: Its antigen is unidentified.

The germline CDR1 and CDR2 sequences are SGHVT and SQSDAQ. The CDR3 is 11 amino acids. Trimming took 6 bases from V and 6 from J, leaving 6 bases between them. Sequenced by immunoSEQ multiplex PCR; TCRdb stores in-frame clones only, minus some. The table includes about 50,000 clones, 53% detected once. Study observations and caveats: Baseline levels were approached again at progression, after clonality had risen at ibrutinib response. T-cell clonality at baseline went above that of age-matched healthy donors and rose and fell with circulating CD8+ T-cell counts.

The source of this sequence is a human donor with chronic lymphocytic leukemia. The chain is built from TRBV7-4 and TRBJ2-1; D ambiguous. Here the sequenced sample was PBMCs, taken after 12 months of ibrutinib treatment. The CDR3 nucleotides read TGTGCCAGCAGTCTCGGCAATGAGCAGTTCTTC. This gives the protein CASSLGNEQFF.